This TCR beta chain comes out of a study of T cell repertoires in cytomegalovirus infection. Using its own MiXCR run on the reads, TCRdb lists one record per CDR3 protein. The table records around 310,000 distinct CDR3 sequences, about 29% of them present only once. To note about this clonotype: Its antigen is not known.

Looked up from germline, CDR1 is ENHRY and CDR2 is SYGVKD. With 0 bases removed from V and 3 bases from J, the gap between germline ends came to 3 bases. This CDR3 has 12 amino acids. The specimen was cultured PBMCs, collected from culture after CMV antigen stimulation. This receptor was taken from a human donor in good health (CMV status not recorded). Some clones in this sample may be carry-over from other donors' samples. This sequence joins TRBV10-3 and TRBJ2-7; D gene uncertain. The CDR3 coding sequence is TGTGCCATCAGTGAGTCCTACTACGAGCAGTACTTC. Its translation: CAISESYYEQYF.